This T cell receptor (beta chain) derives from a study of blood T cells in healthy people across ages. General study points: Estimated diversity that came from one million T cells was considered an underestimate. A strong correlation between TCR beta diversity and naive T cell percentage was seen.

The table lists this clonotype with a count of one. Its antigen is as yet unknown. The use of a sample-barcoded 5' primer and a J-beta primer mix characterized a second PCR of roughly 7 to 11 cycles. TCRdb fed the 5' RACE reads into MiXCR, producing one record per CDR3 protein. The sample consists of roughly 720,000 distinct CDR3 sequences, approximately 55% of them appearing once. Germline-derived CDR1 and CDR2 are DFQATT and SNEGSKA (reference sequence). The CDR3 contains 13 residues. V lost 3 bases and J 5 bases, leaving 11 bases between the germline ends. Isolation per sample recovered at least 7 million PBMCs.

The gene calls are TRBV20-1 and TRBJ2-1; D may be TRBD2 (6 bases). The origin of this receptor is a man aged 80 or over in good health. Sequenced: blood. CDR3 protein: CSASIAVHNEQFF. CDR3 nucleotides: TGCAGTGCTAGTATAGCGGTTCACAATGAGCAGTTCTTC.